Listed below are T cell receptor beta chains from one sample, sequenced in a study of cytomegalovirus exposure and HLA in healthy donors. Only in-frame clones appear in the TCRdb table, and some are missing; sequencing was by immunoSEQ multiplex PCR. The sample records around 150,000 clones, 80% being singletons. The material sequenced was PBMCs. The receptor source for this set is a man aged 25 to 40 in good health. The CDR3 runs from the conserved cysteine through the conserved F or W. A D gene is named only where the DNA matches it firmly. Clone size appears in some rows only: once, few, many, or a class for an expanded clone.

-	TRBV9	TRBD1	TRBJ1-2	TGTGCCAGCAGCGTGGACAGGAGCTATGGCTACACCTTC	CASSVDRSYGYTF
-	TRBV7-2	TRBD1	TRBJ2-1	TGTGCCAGCAGCTTAGGAAGGGGGCTAAGTGAGCAGTTCTTC	CASSLGRGLSEQFF
-	TRBV27	-	TRBJ1-5	TGTGCCAGCAGTTCCAACCAGGGGTCCAGCAATCAGCCCCAGCATTTT	CASSSNQGSSNQPQHF
-	TRBV9	TRBD2	TRBJ2-4	TGTGCCAGCAGCGTGGGGACTATAGGCTTCCAAAACATTCAGTACTTC	CASSVGTIGFQNIQYF
-	TRBV5-1	TRBD1	TRBJ2-7	TGCGCCAGCAGCGCGGGACAGGGGCGCTACGAGCAGTACTTC	CASSAGQGRYEQYF
-	TRBV18	-	TRBJ2-7	TGTGCCAGCTCACCACGCGGCCACGAGCAGTACTTC	CASSPRGHEQYF
-	TRBV5-4	-	TRBJ2-2	TGTGCCAGCAGCCGGGTCATTAGCGGATTGAACACCGGGGAGCTGTTTTTT	CASSRVISGLNTGELFF
once	TRBV10-2	-	TRBJ2-1	TGCGCCAGCAGTGAGTCGCGAATAACCGGGACACTCTCCTACAATGAGCAGTTCTTC	CASSESRITGTLSYNEQFF
-	TRBV2	TRBD2	TRBJ2-5	TGTGCCTGTACGGGACTAGCGTACCAAGAGACCCAGTACTTC	CACTGLAYQETQYF
-	TRBV18	TRBD1	TRBJ2-3	TGTGCCAGCTCACTGGGACAGAGGGGCACAGATACGCAGTATTTT	CASSLGQRGTDTQYF
-	TRBV30	-	TRBJ2-7	TGTGCCTGGAGGCCCCCGGGGACTGTCCCCTACGAGCAGTACTTC	CAWRPPGTVPYEQYF
-	TRBV7-8	TRBD2	TRBJ2-1	TGTGCCAGCGATGGGGGCCGACTAGCGGGACCTACTCATAACAATGAGCAGTTCTTC	CASDGGRLAGPTHNNEQFF
-	TRBV29-1	-	TRBJ2-3	TGCAGCGTGGCGCTAGCAGGAGGGCCAGATACGCAGTATTTT	CSVALAGGPDTQYF
few	TRBV27	TRBD2	TRBJ2-1	TGTGCCAGCAGTTTAAGATTAGCGGGACACCATGAGCAGTTCTTC	CASSLRLAGHHEQFF
-	TRBV19	TRBD1	TRBJ1-4	TGTGCCAGTAGTCCCGGGACAGGGAATGAAAAACTGTTTTTT	CASSPGTGNEKLFF
-	TRBV11-2	TRBD1	TRBJ2-7	TGTGCCAGCAGCTTAGGGGGGACAGGGGTCTACGAGCAGTACTTC	CASSLGGTGVYEQYF
few	TRBV25-1	-	TRBJ2-1	TGTGCCAGCAGTGAGGCTAGGGGGACGCTTAGATCCTACAATGAGCAGTTCTTC	CASSEARGTLRSYNEQFF
-	TRBV11-2	TRBD1	TRBJ1-4	TGTGCCAGCAGCTTAAGAACCGGGACAGGGGACGAAAAACTGTTTTTT	CASSLRTGTGDEKLFF
-	TRBV27	TRBD2	TRBJ2-1	TGTGCCAGCAGTTTCGTGGCTAGCGGGACTCACAATGAGCAGTTCTTC	CASSFVASGTHNEQFF
-	TRBV12-5	TRBD1	TRBJ1-3	TGTGCTAGTGGTTTGGTACTACAGGGGACCTATCACTCTGGAAACACCATATATTTT	CASGLVLQGTYHSGNTIYF
-	TRBV27	-	TRBJ2-7	TGTGCCAGCGAGGGGACAACGGAATGCTACGAGCAGTACTTC	CASEGTTECYEQYF
-	TRBV27	-	TRBJ2-2	TGTGCCAGCAGCCCCAGAGACTCCACCGGGGAGCTGTTTTTT	CASSPRDSTGELFF
-	TRBV7-2	TRBD2	TRBJ2-1	TGTGCCAGCGAGCGGGAGGGTTCCTACAATGAGCAGTTCTTC	CASEREGSYNEQFF
-	TRBV5-1	-	TRBJ1-1	TGCGCCAGCAGCCTCGGGGAACGCCGGAACACTGAAGCTTTCTTT	CASSLGERRNTEAFF
-	TRBV6-4	TRBD2	TRBJ2-3	TGTGCCAGCAGTGACCGAGCGGGAGCTTCGGGTACGCAGTATTTT	CASSDRAGASGTQYF
-	TRBV7-3	-	TRBJ2-2	TGTGCCAGCAGCCTGACTAGTACCGCTGCCGGGGAGCTGTTTTTT	CASSLTSTAAGELFF
-	TRBV21-1	-	TRBJ2-5	TGTGCCAGCAGCAAACTTTGCGGCCAAGAGACCCAGTACTTC	CASSKLCGQETQYF
once	TRBV7-2	-	TRBJ2-7	TGTGCCAGCAGCTTTGCGGGGATATCCTACGAGCAGTACTTC	CASSFAGISYEQYF
-	TRBV23-1	TRBD1	TRBJ2-7	TGCGCCAGCAGGCTCCAGGGGGCACTCTACGAGCAGTACTTC	CASRLQGALYEQYF
-	TRBV7-9	-	TRBJ2-1	TGTGCCAGCAGCTTAGAGCCCGAATACAATGAGCAGTTCTTC	CASSLEPEYNEQFF
-	TRBV2	-	TRBJ2-7	TGTGCCAGCAGCCCAATTAGCGGCGCAGCCTACGAGCAGTACTTC	CASSPISGAAYEQYF
-	TRBV7-6	-	TRBJ1-1	TGTGCCAGCAGCCGAGTCATGTTAGCAAACACTGAAGCTTTCTTT	CASSRVMLANTEAFF
-	TRBV7-9	TRBD2	TRBJ2-3	TGTGCCAGCAGCTCGTCCGGGACTAGCCCTAGGGATACGCAGTATTTT	CASSSSGTSPRDTQYF
-	TRBV7-2	TRBD2	TRBJ2-1	TGTGCCAGCAGCCTCCGGGTAGCGGGGAACAATGAGCAGTTCTTC	CASSLRVAGNNEQFF
-	TRBV7-6	TRBD2	TRBJ2-7	TGTGCCAGCACCCCCGGGACTAGCGGTTACGAGCAGTACTTC	CASTPGTSGYEQYF
few	TRBV5-4	-	TRBJ2-5	TGTGCCAGCAGTTCAGGGCCGGTAGAGACCCAGTACTTC	CASSSGPVETQYF
-	TRBV7-9	TRBD2	TRBJ2-7	TGTGCCAGCAGCCATCCCCCCAGCGGGAGAGGTTTCGAGCAGTACTTC	CASSHPPSGRGFEQYF
-	TRBV7-8	-	TRBJ1-1	TGTGCCAGCAGCTCCGACAGGTGGACTGAAGCTTTCTTT	CASSSDRWTEAFF
-	TRBV28	-	TRBJ1-4	TGTGCCAGCACCTACGGAGGGGCAGGTGAAAAACTGTTTTTT	CASTYGGAGEKLFF
-	TRBV5-4	-	TRBJ1-2	TGTGCCAGCAGCTTGGCTGAGCCCTATGGCTACACCTTC	CASSLAEPYGYTF
-	TRBV19	TRBD2	TRBJ2-5	TGTGCCAGTAGTATCCCCCCTCGAGCGGGAGGCTGGGAGACCCAGTACTTC	CASSIPPRAGGWETQYF
-	TRBV6-1	TRBD1	TRBJ1-1	TGTGCCAGCAGACGGGACAGGGACACTGAAGCTTTCTTT	CASRRDRDTEAFF
few	TRBV29-1	-	TRBJ1-2	TGCAGCGCCCTGCCCAGGGGAGATGGCTACACCTTC	CSALPRGDGYTF
-	TRBV10-3	TRBD1	TRBJ2-7	TGTGCCATCAGGGACAGGGACTACGAGCAGTACTTC	CAIRDRDYEQYF
-	TRBV28	-	TRBJ1-1	TGTGCCAGCAGTTCCCATAGAGGGGGAGCCGGGTTT	CASSSHRGGAGF